The 2 T cell receptor beta chains presented below share a single source sample, sequenced in a study of cytomegalovirus exposure and HLA in healthy donors (TCRdb year 2017). The library relied on the immunoSEQ multiplex PCR assay. TCRdb limited this immuneACCESS table to in-frame rearrangements with V and J called. A share of clones is missing; checked studies link under half to unresolved V genes, and the rest is unexplained. This sample comprises 82,000 or so clones, 85% to 95% of them detected only once. Around 0.69% of the sample belongs to the ten largest clones. The sequenced sample consisted of PBMCs. All receptors come from a young woman in good health and CMV-seronegative.

This chain joins TRBV18 and TRBJ1-2; 8 bases match TRBD1. Germline values: CDR1 KGHSH, CDR2 LQKENI. After removal of 2 bases from V and 4 bases from J, the junction contained 12 bases not matched to a gene. The CDR3 is 17 residues long. CDR3 protein: CASSPYPGQGEAYGYTF. The CDR3 bases are TGTGCCAGCTCACCATACCCTGGACAGGGAGAGGCCTATGGCTACACCTTC.

The genes are TRBV27 and TRBJ2-1; 10 nucleotides match TRBD2. CDR1 MNHEY and CDR2 SMNVEV come from the germline V gene (reference sequence). The CDR3 has 16 amino acids. V was clipped by 3 bases and J by 7 bases; unmatched bases: 9. For the CDR3, the DNA is TGTGCCAGCAGTTTTTCAGTAGCGGGGGGAGGAAATGAGCAGTTCTTC. The encoded protein is CASSFSVAGGGNEQFF.